This TCR beta chain was captured in a study of CD8+CD57+ T cells in acquired aplastic anemia. Study as a whole: When averaged, DNA from sorted CD4+ and CD8+ cells came to 2.5 to 4 ug. Study findings and constraints: Researchers reported that CD8+ Simpson's diversity was not significantly different in patients versus controls. Both patients and controls carried the same twenty-nine CD8+ CDR3 sequences.

Profiling that covered TCR beta VDJ and CDR3 relied on genomic DNA as its template. TCRdb re-analysed the reads in MiXCR, keeping a single row per CDR3 protein. The sample includes approximately 150,000 distinct CDR3 sequences, around 48% seen only once; the top ten take about 1%. After removal of 1 base from V and 4 bases from J, the junction contained 2 bases not matched to a gene. This CDR3 is built from 14 residues. The germline gives CDR1 SGHVS, CDR2 FQNEAQ. For sequencing, patients were chosen who had shown expansion of CD8+CD57+ cells by flow cytometry. Remarks on this clonotype: Its specificity is not known. A read error may be the cause here, since a much bigger clone is one base away.

The TCR comes from a human donor with aplastic anemia. V and J are TRBV7-8 and TRBJ1-2; 8 bases are shared with TRBD1. Sequenced sample: sorted CD4+, CD8+, or CD8+CD57+ T cells (not recorded which) from PBMCs. The CDR3 DNA is TGTGCCAGCAGCTTAGGGGACAGGAGCTATGGCTACACCTTC. Amino acids: CASSLGDRSYGYTF.